The 8 T cell receptor beta chains in this list originate from one sample, sequenced in a study of early T cells in non-severe SARS-CoV-2 infection. TCRdb used MiXCR to reprocess the 5' RACE reads, holding one entry per CDR3 protein. The sample has tens of thousands of distinct CDR3 sequences, about 6% seen once. The specimen sequenced was whole blood. Source of these receptors: an adult who was a healthcare worker with PCR-confirmed SARS-CoV-2 infection or an uninfected control (not recorded which).

This clonotype was detected a few times. The chain carries TRBV20-1 and TRBJ2-5; 7 nucleotides line up with TRBD2. The V segment lost 5 bases and the J segment 4 bases; nucleotides outside the gene matches: 7. This CDR3 spans 13 amino acids. Germline CDR1 reads DFQATT; CDR2 reads SNEGSKA (reference sequence). CDR3 in amino acids: CSAPRDYGETQYF. The CDR3 DNA follows: TGCAGTGCTCCTAGGGACTACGGAGAGACCCAGTACTTC.

This clonotype was seen at least ten times. The chain combines TRBV10-1 with TRBJ2-3; perhaps D is TRBD1 or TRBD2 (5 bases each). V shed 10 bases and J shed 6 bases, with 14 bases lying between them. From germline, CDR1 is WNHNN and CDR2 SYGVQD (reference sequence). This CDR3 region has 12 residues. DNA for the CDR3: TGCGCCACCACGGGGCCTAGTGATACGCAGTATTTT. This encodes CATTGPSDTQYF.

This clonotype has a count of ten or more. V gene TRBV12-3 or TRBV12-4 combines with J gene TRBJ1-1; TRBD1 is a possible D gene (5 bases). The CDR3 consists of 16 residues. V lost 2 bases to trimming and J lost 0 bases, with 13 bases between them. The CDR3 region has the DNA TGTGCCAGCAGTTTATGGGCGGGGGATGTGAACACTGAAGCTTTCTTT. Amino acid sequence: CASSLWAGDVNTEAFF.

This clonotype showed up many times. The J gene is TRBJ1-4, the V gene TRBV28, with D maybe TRBD1 (6 bases). The CDR3 contains 15 residues. V gave up 5 bases and J gave up 2 bases, with 12 bases separating them. Germline V gene lookup returns CDR1 MDHEN and CDR2 SYDVKM. The CDR3 spells CASSAGTGTNEKLFF. The CDR3 bases are TGTGCCAGCAGTGCCGGAACAGGGACTAATGAAAAACTGTTTTTT.

This clonotype is judged medium-sized (0.01 to 0.1%). The junction shows a germline mismatch at one end, possibly a read error. The chain employs TRBV7-7 and TRBJ1-1; D unclear. This CDR3 comprises 19 residues. CDR1 and CDR2 from the germline V gene are SSHAT and FNYEAQ (reference sequence). In DNA form, the CDR3 reads TGTGCTAGCAGCTTAGCAGTGAGAGGACCAGAAGGGCGGATCACTGAAGCTTTCTTT. This encodes CASSLAVRGPEGRITEAFF. Based on the CDR3 plus reference TRBV7-7 and TRBJ1-1, the full variable domain is GAGVSQSPRYKVTKRGQDVTLRCDPISSHATLYWYQQALGQGPEFLTYFNYEAQPDKSGLPSDRFSAERPEGSISTLTIQRTEQRDSAMYRCASSLAVRGPEGRITEAFFGQGTRLTVV.

The rearrangement uses TRBV25-1 and TRBJ2-2; D is unclear. Trimming removed 5 bases at V and 2 bases at J, with 9 bases between. Germline values: CDR1 MGHDK, CDR2 SYGVNS. The CDR3 covers 14 residues. This CDR3 reads CASSRSDNTGELFF. The CDR3 nucleotides read TGTGCCAGCAGTCGGTCAGACAACACCGGGGAGCTGTTTTTT. Supplemented by reference TRBV25-1 and TRBJ2-2, the full variable domain reads EADIYQTPRYLVIGTGKKITLECSQTMGHDKMYWYQQDPGMELHLIHYSYGVNSTEKGDLSSESTVSRIRTEHFPLTLESARPSHTSQYLCASSRSDNTGELFFGEGSRLTVL.

This clonotype has at least ten counts. The chain combines TRBV5-1 with TRBJ2-5; TRBD1 agrees at 7 bases. Germline assignment: CDR1 SGHRS and CDR2 YFSETQ. This CDR3 region has 13 residues. Trimming at V came to 2 bases and at J to 3 bases, leaving 1 base not matched to a gene. The CDR3 DNA sequence: TGCGCCAGCAGCTTCCAGGGGGAAGAGACCCAGTACTTC. Its protein product is CASSFQGEETQYF.

This clonotype has only a few counts. The rearrangement joins TRBV5-5 to TRBJ2-6, with no clear D. CDR1 and CDR2 from the germline V gene are SGHKS and YYEKEE (reference sequence). V gave up 2 bases and J gave up 4 bases, with 7 bases separating them. The CDR3 length is 14 residues. CDR3 residues: CASSFTGGANVLTF. The CDR3 bases are TGTGCCAGCAGCTTTACCGGCGGGGCCAACGTCCTGACTTTC.